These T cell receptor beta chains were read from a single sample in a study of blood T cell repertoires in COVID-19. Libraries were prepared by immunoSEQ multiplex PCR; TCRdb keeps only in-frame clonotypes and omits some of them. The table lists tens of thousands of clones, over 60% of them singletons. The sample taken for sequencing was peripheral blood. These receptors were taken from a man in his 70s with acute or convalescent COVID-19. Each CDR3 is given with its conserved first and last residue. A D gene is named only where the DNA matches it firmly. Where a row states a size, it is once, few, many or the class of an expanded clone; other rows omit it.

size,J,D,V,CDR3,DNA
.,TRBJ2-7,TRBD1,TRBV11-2,CASSSPGQGVSEQYF,TGTGCCAGCAGCTCTCCGGGACAGGGGGTTTCCGAGCAGTACTTC
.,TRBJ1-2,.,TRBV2,CASRTQQGTHGYTF,TGTGCCAGCAGGACACAACAGGGTACCCATGGCTACACCTTC
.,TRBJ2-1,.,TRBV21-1,CASSTPGLAGGTNEQFF,TGTGCCAGCAGCACTCCCGGACTAGCGGGAGGTACCAATGAGCAGTTCTTC
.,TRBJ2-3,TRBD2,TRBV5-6,CASSFNPGLAGTGVDTQYF,TGTGCCAGCAGCTTTAATCCGGGGCTAGCGGGGACCGGTGTGGATACGCAGTATTTT
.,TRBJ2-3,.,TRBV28,CASSQGEDTDTQYF,TGTGCCAGCAGTCAGGGGGAGGATACAGATACGCAGTATTTT
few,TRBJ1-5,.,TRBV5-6,CASSLGLVLNQPQHF,TGTGCCAGCAGCTTGGGACTGGTGCTCAATCAGCCCCAGCATTTT
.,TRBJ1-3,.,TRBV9,CASSVGQFSGNTIYF,TGTGCCAGCAGCGTAGGACAATTCTCTGGAAACACCATATATTTT
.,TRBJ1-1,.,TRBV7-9,CASSLVRDTEAFF,TGTGCCAGCAGCTTGGTGAGGGACACTGAAGCTTTCTTT
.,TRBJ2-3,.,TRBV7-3,CASSQGQLTDTQYF,TGTGCCAGCAGCCAAGGACAGTTAACAGATACGCAGTATTTT
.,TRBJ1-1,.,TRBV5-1,CASSLTIGGGTEAFF,TGCGCCAGCAGCTTGACTATAGGGGGTGGAACTGAAGCTTTCTTT
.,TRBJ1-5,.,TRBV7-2,CASSLVKGEGQPQHF,TGTGCCAGCAGCTTAGTTAAGGGGGAGGGTCAGCCCCAGCATTTT
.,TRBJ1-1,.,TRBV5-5,CASSFDRNTEAFF,TGTGCCAGCAGTTTCGACAGGAACACTGAAGCTTTCTTT